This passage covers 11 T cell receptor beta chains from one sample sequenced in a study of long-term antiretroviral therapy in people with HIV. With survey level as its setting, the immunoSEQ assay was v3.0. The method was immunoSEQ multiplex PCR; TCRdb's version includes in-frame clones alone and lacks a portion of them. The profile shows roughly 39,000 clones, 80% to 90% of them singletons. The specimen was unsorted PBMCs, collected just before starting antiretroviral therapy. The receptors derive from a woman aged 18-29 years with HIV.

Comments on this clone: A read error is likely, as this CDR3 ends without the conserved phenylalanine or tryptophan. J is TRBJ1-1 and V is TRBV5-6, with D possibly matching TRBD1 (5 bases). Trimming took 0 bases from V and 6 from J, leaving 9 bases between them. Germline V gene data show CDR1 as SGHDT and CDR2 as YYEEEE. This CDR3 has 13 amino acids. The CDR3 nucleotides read TGTGCCAGCAGCTTGGCGGGGGATCCTGAAGCTTTCCTT. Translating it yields CASSLAGDPEAFL.

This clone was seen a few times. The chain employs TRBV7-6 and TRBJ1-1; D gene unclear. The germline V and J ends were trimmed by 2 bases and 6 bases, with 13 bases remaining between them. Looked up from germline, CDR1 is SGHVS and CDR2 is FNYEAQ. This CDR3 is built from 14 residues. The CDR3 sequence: CASSLRAGGAEAFF. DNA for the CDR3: TGTGCCAGCAGCTTAAGGGCCGGTGGGGCTGAAGCTTTCTTT.

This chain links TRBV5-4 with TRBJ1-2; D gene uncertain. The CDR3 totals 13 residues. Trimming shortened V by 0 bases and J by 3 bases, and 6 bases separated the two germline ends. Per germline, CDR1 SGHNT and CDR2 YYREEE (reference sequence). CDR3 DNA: TGTGCCAGCAGCTTGGTTTCAGACTATGGCTACACCTTC. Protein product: CASSLVSDYGYTF.

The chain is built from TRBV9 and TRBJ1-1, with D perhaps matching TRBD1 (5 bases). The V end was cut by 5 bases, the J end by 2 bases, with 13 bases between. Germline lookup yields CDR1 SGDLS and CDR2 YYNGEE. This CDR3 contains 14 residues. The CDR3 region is CASRPAGGNTEAFF. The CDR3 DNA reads TGTGCCAGCAGACCAGCGGGGGGAAACACTGAAGCTTTCTTT. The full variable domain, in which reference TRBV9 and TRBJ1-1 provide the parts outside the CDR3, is DSGVTQTPKHLITATGQRVTLRCSPRSGDLSVYWYQQSLDQGLQFLIQYYNGEERAKGNILERFSAQQFPDLHSELNLSSLELGDSALYFCASRPAGGNTEAFFGQGTRLTVV.

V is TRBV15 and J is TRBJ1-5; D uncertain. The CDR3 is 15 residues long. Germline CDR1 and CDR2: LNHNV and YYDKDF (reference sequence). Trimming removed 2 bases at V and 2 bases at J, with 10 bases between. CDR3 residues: CATSRKSGGNQPQHF. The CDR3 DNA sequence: TGTGCCACCAGCAGAAAGAGCGGGGGCAATCAGCCCCAGCATTTT.

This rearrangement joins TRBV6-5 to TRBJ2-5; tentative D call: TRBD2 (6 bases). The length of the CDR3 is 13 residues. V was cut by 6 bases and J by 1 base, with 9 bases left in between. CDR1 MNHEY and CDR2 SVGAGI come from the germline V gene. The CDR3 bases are TGTGCCAGCAGCCCGGGGGTCCAAGAGACCCAGTACTTC. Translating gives CASSPGVQETQYF.

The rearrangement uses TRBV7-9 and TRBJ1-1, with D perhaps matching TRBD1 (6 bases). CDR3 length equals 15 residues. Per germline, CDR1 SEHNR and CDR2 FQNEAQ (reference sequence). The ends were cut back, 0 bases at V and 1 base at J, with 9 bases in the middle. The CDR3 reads CASSLAEGQNTEAFF. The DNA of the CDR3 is TGTGCCAGCAGCTTAGCCGAGGGACAGAACACTGAAGCTTTCTTT.

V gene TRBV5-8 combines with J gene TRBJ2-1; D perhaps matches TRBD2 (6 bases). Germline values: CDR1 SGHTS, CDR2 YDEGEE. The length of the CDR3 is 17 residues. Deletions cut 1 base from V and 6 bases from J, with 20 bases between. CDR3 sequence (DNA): TGTGCCAGCAGCTTGTTAATTAGCGGAGGGCCCTCCAATGAGCAGTTCTTC. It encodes CASSLLISGGPSNEQFF.

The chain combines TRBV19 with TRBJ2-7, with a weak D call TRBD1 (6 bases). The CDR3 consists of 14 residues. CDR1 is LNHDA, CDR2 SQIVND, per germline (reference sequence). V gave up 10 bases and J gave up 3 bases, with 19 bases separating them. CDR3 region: CATRTASGDYEQYF. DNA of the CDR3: TGTGCCACTAGGACAGCCTCAGGGGACTACGAGCAGTACTTC.

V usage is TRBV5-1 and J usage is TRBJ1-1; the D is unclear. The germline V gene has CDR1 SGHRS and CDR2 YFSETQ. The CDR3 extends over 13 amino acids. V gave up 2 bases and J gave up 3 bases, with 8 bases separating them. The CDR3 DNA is TGCGCCAGCAGCTTTCAGGATCACACTGAAGCTTTCTTT. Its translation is CASSFQDHTEAFF.

The CDR3 is CASSVARVSGANVLTF. The CDR3 DNA reads as TGTGCCAGCAGCGTAGCTCGGGTCTCTGGGGCCAACGTCCTGACTTTC. The rearrangement links TRBV9 to TRBJ2-6; D gene uncertain. CDR3 length: 16 amino acids. The germline V gene encodes CDR1 SGDLS and CDR2 YYNGEE. Deletions cut 0 bases from V and 0 bases from J, with 7 bases between.